The 9 T cell receptor beta chains presented below share a single source sample, sequenced in a study of tissue T cells after allogeneic stem cell transplantation. The method was immunoSEQ multiplex PCR; TCRdb's version includes in-frame clones alone and lacks a portion of them. The profile shows about 48,000 clones, less than 75% of them singletons. Sample: sorted cells pooled from one or two spleens. Receptors were obtained from a pool of C57BL/6 mice in good health.

Remarks on this clone: Gene labels here are mouse ones. The read halts 1 residue ahead of the CDR3 end, with the missing end drawn from the germline J gene. This rearrangement joins TRBV4 to TRBJ1-4; D unresolved. Per germline, CDR1 LGHDT and CDR2 YNNKQL (reference sequence). V was clipped by 5 bases and J by 4 bases, with 5 bases between them. The CDR3 has 12 residues. Partial CDR3 DNA: TGTGCCAGCAGCCACAGCAACGAAAGATTATTT. The encoded protein is CASSHSNERLF. The CDR3 reads in full as CASSHSNERLFF.

On this clone: Genes and germline come from the mouse. The read finishes 1 residue shy of the CDR3 end, and the germline J gene is used to complete it. This chain joins TRBV14 and TRBJ1-4; the D is unclear. The germline gives CDR1 SGHDT, CDR2 FRDEAV. V was trimmed by 3 bases and J by 2 bases, leaving 8 bases between them. The CDR3 runs to 14 residues. CDR3 amino acids: CASSSRQSNERLFF. CDR3 DNA (partial): TGTGCCAGCAGTTCACGACAATCCAACGAAAGATTATTT.

Concerning this clone: These gene names are mouse names. The sequence runs out 1 residue before the end of the CDR3; the remainder is reconstructed from the germline J gene. The chain links TRBV15 to TRBJ1-1, with 7 bases that match TRBD1. The CDR3 runs to 15 residues. The germline V gene has CDR1 SGHND and CDR2 FRSKSL. Trimming removed 6 bases from V and 0 bases from J; junction bases left unmatched: 7. The CDR3 bases that were read are TGTGCCAGCAGCTTAACAGGGGTCGCAAACACAGAAGTCTTC. Protein: CASSLTGVANTEVF. The entire CDR3 reads CASSLTGVANTEVFF. The entire variable domain, with the rest obtained from reference TRBV15 and TRBJ1-1, is as follows: DAGVTQTPRHEVAEKGQTIILKCEPVSGHNDLFWYRQTKIQGLELLSYFRSKSLMEDGGAFKDRFKAEMLNSSFSTLKIQPTEPKDSAVYLCASSLTGVANTEVFFGKGTRLTVV.

As regards this clone: Here the gene names and germline are mouse. The read is 1 residue too short to cover the CDR3 end, so that end is filled in from the germline J gene. The chain recombines TRBV13-2 with TRBJ2-3; maybe TRBD1 (9 bases). The germline gives CDR1 NNHNN, CDR2 SYGAGS (reference sequence). CDR3 length: 18 residues. V was shortened by 3 bases and J by 0 bases, with 20 bases between the two germline ends. Partial CDR3 DNA: TGTGCCAGCGGTGGACAGGGGGGGACTGGCACTAGTGCAGAAACGCTGTAT. Protein: CASGGQGGTGTSAETLY. In full, the CDR3 is CASGGQGGTGTSAETLYF.

Comments on this clone: Gene labels here are mouse ones. The CDR3 extends 1 residue past the end of the read, so its final part is completed from the germline J gene. V and J are TRBV31 and TRBJ2-5, with D hard to call. The CDR3 is made up of 12 amino acids. Looked up from germline, CDR1 is GKSSPN and CDR2 is SITVG. V lost 3 bases and J 2 bases, leaving 6 bases between the germline ends. The CDR3 spells CAWRAVQDTQYF. The part of the CDR3 DNA that was read is TGTGCCTGGAGGGCGGTCCAAGACACCCAGTAC.

Regarding this clone: The gene names given are mouse names. Sequencing ends 1 residue short of the CDR3 end; the germline J gene provides the rest. The J gene is TRBJ1-4, the V gene TRBV16; TRBD1 might be the D (6 bases). Germline V CDR1 and CDR2: SGHSA, FRNQAP. V shed 4 bases and J shed 1 base, with 7 bases lying between them. The CDR3 length is 14 residues. The sequenced CDR3 bases are TGTGCAAGCAGCTCACAGGGTTCCAACGAAAGATTATTT. Protein product: CASSSQGSNERLF. In full, the CDR3 is CASSSQGSNERLFF.

In this sample, this clone turned up once. Any gene name here is a mouse gene name. The CDR3 end lies 1 residue beyond the end of the read and is filled in from the germline J gene. The J gene is TRBJ2-4, the V gene TRBV1; the D is unclear. Germline-derived CDR1 and CDR2 are NSQYPW and LRSPGD (reference sequence). The CDR3 totals 14 residues. Deletions cut 3 bases from V and 0 bases from J, with 7 bases between. The CDR3 is CTCSAPQSQNTLYF. CDR3 DNA, as far as it was read: TGCACCTGCAGTGCTCCCCAGAGTCAAAACACCTTGTAC.

With respect to this clone: Any gene name here is a mouse gene name. The CDR3 end falls 1 residue outside the read, so it is completed with the germline J gene. V is TRBV2 and J is TRBJ1-2, with D perhaps TRBD1 (6 bases). The CDR3 loop spans 14 amino acids. V lost 0 bases to trimming and J lost 1 base, with 6 bases between them. Germline V gives CDR1 LGHNA, CDR2 YSYQKL. CDR3 residues: CASSQEGQNSDYTF. The part of the CDR3 DNA that was read is TGTGCCAGCAGCCAAGAGGGACAAAACTCCGACTACACC.

Comment on this clone: Germline and genes: mouse. The read terminates 1 residue before the CDR3 end, so the remaining end is supplied by the germline J gene. J is TRBJ2-4 and V is TRBV13-1; 10 bases match TRBD1. With 1 base clipped from V and 6 bases from J, the junction kept 2 bases outside the gene matches. CDR1 is NSHNY, CDR2 SYGAGN, per germline. The CDR3 runs 14 residues. The chain's CDR3 is CASSDPGQGNTLYF. CDR3 DNA, as far as it was read: TGTGCCAGCAGTGATCCGGGACAGGGGAACACCTTGTAC.